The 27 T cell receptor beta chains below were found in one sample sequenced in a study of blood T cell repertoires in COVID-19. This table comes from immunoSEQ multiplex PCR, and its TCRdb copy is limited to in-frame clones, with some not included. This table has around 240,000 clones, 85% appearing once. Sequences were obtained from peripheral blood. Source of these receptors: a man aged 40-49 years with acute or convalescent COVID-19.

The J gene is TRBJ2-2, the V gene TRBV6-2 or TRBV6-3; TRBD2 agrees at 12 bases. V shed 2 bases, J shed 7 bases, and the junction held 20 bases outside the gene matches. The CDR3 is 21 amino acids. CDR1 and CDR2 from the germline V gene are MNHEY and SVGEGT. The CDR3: CASSYSVFRLAGATLVGELFF. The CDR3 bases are TGTGCCAGCAGTTACAGTGTATTCCGACTAGCGGGGGCCACATTAGTCGGGGAGCTGTTTTTT.

The DNA of the CDR3 is TGTGCCAGCACGTGGGGGGACGGGAAACTGTTTTTT. Encoded protein: CASTWGDGKLFF. J is TRBJ1-4 and V is TRBV6-6; weak D call: TRBD1 (5 bases). The germline V gene has CDR1 MNHNY and CDR2 SVGAGI (reference sequence). The CDR3 consists of 12 residues. V lost 7 bases and J lost 11, with 14 bases in between.

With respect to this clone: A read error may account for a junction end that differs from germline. In DNA, the CDR3 is TGTGCCAGCACCACTGGGGACAGGGGGCTCGGCTATGGCTACACCTTT. Amino acid sequence: CASTTGDRGLGYGYTF. The chain recombines TRBV28 with TRBJ1-2; 12 positions match TRBD1. The germline V gene has CDR1 MDHEN and CDR2 SYDVKM. This CDR3 contains 16 residues.

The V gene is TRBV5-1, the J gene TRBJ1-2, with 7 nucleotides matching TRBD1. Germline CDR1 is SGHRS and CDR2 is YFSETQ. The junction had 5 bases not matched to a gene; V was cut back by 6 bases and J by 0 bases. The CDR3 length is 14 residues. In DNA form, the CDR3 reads TGCGCCAGCACCCGAACAGGGGCTAACTATGGCTACACCTTC. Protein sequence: CASTRTGANYGYTF.

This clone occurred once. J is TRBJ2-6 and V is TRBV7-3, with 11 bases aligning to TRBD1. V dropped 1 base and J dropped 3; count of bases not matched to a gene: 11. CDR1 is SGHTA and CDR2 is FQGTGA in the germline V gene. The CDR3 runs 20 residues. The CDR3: CASSLIARTGGIGGANVLTF. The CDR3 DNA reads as TGTGCCAGCAGCTTAATTGCTCGGACAGGGGGCATCGGTGGGGCCAACGTCCTGACTTTC. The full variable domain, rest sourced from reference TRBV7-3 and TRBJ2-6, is GAGVSQTPSNKVTEKGKYVELRCDPISGHTALYWYRQSLGQGPEFLIYFQGTGAADDSGLPNDRFFAVRPEGSVSTLKIQRTERGDSAVYLCASSLIARTGGIGGANVLTFGAGSRLTVL.

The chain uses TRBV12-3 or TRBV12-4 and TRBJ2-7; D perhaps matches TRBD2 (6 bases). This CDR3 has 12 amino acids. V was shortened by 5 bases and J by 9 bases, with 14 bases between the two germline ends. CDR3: CASSHRDSWQYF. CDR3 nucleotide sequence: TGTGCCAGCAGTCACCGGGACTCGTGGCAGTACTTC.

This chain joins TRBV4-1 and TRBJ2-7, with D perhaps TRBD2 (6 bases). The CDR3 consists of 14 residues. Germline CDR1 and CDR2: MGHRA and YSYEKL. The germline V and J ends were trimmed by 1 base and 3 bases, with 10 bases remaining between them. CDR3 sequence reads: CASSQGWGDYEQYF. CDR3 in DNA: TGCGCCAGCAGCCAAGGGTGGGGGGACTACGAGCAGTACTTC.

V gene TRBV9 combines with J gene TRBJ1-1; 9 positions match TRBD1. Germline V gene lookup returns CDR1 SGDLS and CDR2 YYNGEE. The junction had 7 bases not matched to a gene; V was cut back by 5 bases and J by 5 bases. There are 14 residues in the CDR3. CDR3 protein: CASSLGQGFTEAFF. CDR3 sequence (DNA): TGTGCCAGCAGTTTAGGACAGGGGTTTACTGAAGCTTTCTTT. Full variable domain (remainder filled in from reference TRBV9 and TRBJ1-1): DSGVTQTPKHLITATGQRVTLRCSPRSGDLSVYWYQQSLDQGLQFLIQYYNGEERAKGNILERFSAQQFPDLHSELNLSSLELGDSALYFCASSLGQGFTEAFFGQGTRLTVV.

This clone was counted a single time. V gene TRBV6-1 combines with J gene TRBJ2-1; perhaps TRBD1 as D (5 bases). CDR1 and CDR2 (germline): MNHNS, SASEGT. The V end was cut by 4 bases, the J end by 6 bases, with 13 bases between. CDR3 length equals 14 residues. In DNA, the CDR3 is TGTGCCAGCAGTGGAGCAAAGGGGTCCAATGAGCAGTTCTTC. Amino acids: CASSGAKGSNEQFF.

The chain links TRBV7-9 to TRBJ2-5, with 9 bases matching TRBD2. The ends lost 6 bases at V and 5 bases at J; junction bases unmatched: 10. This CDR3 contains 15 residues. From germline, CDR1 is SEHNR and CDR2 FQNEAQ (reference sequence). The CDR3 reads CASSINLAGLETQYF. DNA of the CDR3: TGTGCCAGCAGTATAAATCTAGCGGGGTTGGAGACCCAGTACTTC.

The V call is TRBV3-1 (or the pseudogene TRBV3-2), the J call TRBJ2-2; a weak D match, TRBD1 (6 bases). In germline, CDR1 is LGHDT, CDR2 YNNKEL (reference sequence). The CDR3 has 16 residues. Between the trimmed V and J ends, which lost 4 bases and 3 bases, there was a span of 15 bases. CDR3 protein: CASSPTGHDDTGELFF. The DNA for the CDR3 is TGTGCCAGCAGCCCAACAGGGCACGATGACACCGGGGAGCTGTTTTTT.

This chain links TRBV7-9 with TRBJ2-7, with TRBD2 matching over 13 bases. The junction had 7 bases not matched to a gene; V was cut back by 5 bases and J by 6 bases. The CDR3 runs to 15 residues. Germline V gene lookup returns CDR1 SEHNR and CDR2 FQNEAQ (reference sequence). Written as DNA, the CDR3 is TGTGCCAGCAGCAAACAAGGACTAGCGGGGGCCGAGCAGTACTTC. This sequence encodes CASSKQGLAGAEQYF.

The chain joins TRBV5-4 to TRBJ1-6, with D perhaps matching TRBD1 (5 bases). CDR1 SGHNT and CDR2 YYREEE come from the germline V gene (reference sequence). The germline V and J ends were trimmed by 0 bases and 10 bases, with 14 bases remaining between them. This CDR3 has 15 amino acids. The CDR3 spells CASSLAQGRGSPLHF. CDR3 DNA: TGTGCCAGCAGCTTGGCCCAGGGTCGAGGATCACCCCTCCACTTT.

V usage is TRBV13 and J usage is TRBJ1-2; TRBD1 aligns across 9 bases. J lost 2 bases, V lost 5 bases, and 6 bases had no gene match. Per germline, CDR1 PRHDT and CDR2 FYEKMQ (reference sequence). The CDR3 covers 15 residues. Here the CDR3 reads CASSLRTGDNYGYTF. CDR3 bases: TGTGCCAGCAGCCTCAGGACAGGGGACAACTATGGCTACACCTTC.

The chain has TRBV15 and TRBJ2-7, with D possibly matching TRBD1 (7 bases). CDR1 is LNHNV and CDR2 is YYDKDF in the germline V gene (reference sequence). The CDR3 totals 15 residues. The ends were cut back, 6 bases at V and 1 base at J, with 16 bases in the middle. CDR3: CATSPGGSGSYEQYF. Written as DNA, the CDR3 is TGTGCCACCAGTCCAGGGGGGAGCGGATCCTACGAGCAGTACTTC.

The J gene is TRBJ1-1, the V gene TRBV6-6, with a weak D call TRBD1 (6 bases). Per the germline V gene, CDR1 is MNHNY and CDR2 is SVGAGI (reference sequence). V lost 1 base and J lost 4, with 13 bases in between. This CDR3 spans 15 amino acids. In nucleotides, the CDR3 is TGTGCCAGCAGTTACTTGTCTACAGGGCTCACTGAAGCTTTCTTT. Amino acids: CASSYLSTGLTEAFF.

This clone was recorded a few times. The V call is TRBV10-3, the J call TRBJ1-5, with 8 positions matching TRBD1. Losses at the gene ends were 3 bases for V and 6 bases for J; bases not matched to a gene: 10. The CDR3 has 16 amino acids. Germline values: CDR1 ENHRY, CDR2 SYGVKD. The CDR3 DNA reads TGTGCCATCAGTGACCCCGGACAGGGTGGGGGTCAGCCCCAGCATTTT. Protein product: CAISDPGQGGGQPQHF.

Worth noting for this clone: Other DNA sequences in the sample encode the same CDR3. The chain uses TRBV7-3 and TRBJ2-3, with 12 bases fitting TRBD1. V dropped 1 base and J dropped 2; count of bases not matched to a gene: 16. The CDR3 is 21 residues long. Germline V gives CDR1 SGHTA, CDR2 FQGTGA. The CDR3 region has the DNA TGTGCCAGCAGCTTAAGGGGGCCGGGACAGGGGGCGTTGACGGCCACAGATACGCAGTATTTT. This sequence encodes CASSLRGPGQGALTATDTQYF.

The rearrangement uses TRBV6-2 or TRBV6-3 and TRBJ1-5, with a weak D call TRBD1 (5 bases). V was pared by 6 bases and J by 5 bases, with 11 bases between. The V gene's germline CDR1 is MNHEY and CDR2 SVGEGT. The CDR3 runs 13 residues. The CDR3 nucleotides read TGTGCCAGCAGCCGGACCAGGGATCAGCCCCAGCATTTT. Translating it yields CASSRTRDQPQHF.

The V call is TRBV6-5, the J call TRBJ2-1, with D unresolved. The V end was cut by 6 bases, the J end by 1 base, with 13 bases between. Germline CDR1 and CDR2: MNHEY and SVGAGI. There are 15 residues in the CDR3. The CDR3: CASSLRQRSYNEQFF. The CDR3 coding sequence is TGTGCCAGCAGCCTCAGGCAACGGTCCTACAATGAGCAGTTCTTC.

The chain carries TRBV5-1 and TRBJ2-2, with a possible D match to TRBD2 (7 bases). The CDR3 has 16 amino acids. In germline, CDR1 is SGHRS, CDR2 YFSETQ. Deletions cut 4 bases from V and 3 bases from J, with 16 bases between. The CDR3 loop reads CASSREVGAYTGELFF. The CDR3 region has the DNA TGCGCCAGCAGCCGGGAGGTGGGGGCCTACACCGGGGAGCTGTTTTTT.

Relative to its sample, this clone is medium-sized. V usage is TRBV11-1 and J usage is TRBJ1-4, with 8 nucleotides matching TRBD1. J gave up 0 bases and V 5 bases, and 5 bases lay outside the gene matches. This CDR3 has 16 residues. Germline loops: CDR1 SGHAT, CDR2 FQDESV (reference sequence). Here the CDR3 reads CASSPTTGATNEKLFF. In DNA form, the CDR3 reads TGTGCCAGCAGCCCGACGACAGGGGCAACTAATGAAAAACTGTTTTTT.

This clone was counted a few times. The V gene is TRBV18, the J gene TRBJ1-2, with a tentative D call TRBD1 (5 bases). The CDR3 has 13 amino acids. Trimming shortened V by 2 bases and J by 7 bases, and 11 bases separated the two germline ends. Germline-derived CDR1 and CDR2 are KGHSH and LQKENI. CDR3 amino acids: CASSPAGSSGYTF. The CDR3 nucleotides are TGTGCCAGCTCACCAGCAGGGTCGAGTGGCTACACCTTC.

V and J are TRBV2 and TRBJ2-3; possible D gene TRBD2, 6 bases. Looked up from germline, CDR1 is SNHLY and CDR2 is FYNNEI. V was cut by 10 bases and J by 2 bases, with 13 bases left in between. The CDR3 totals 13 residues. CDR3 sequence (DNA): TGTGCCACACTCGGGACTTACACAGATACGCAGTATTTT. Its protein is CATLGTYTDTQYF. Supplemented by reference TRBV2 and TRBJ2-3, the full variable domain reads EPEVTQTPSHQVTQMGQEVILRCVPISNHLYFYWYRQILGQKVEFLVSFYNNEISEKSEIFDDQFSVERPDGSNFTLKIRSTKLEDSAMYFCATLGTYTDTQYFGPGTRLTVL.

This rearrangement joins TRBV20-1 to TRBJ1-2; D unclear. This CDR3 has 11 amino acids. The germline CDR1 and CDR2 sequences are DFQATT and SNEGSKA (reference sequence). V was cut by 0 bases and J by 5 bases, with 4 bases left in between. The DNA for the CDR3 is TGCAGTGCTAGAGAACTATATGGCTACACCTTC. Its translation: CSARELYGYTF.

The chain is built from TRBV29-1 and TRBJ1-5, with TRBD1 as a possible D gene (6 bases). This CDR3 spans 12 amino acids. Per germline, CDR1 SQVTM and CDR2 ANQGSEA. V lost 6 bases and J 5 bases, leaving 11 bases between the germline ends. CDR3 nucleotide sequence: TGCAGCGTAATACAGGGAGATCAGCCCCAGCATTTT. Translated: CSVIQGDQPQHF.

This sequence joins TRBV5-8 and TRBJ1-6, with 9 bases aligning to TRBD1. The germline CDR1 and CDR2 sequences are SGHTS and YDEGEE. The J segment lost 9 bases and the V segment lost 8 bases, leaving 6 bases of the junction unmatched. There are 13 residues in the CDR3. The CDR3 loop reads CASPGQGRSPLHF. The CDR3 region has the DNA TGTGCCAGTCCGGGACAGGGTCGTTCACCCCTCCACTTT. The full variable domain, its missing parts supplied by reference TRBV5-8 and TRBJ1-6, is EAGVTQSPTHLIKTRGQQATLRCSPISGHTSVYWYQQALGLGLQFLLWYDEGEERNRGNFPPRFSGRQFPNYSSELNVNALELEDSALYLCASPGQGRSPLHFGNGTRLTVT.